This entry lists 8 T cell receptor beta chains sequenced from one sample in a study of cytomegalovirus exposure and HLA in healthy donors. Primers for the PCR totalled 60 Vbeta and 13 Jbeta. Libraries were prepared by immunoSEQ multiplex PCR; TCRdb keeps only in-frame clonotypes and omits some of them. Of around 130,000 clones in the sample, roughly 80% were seen once. Material for sequencing was PBMCs. The receptors were gathered from a man aged 25-40 years in good health and CMV-seronegative.

This clone was seen only once. The V call is TRBV5-1, the J call TRBJ2-2; 13 nucleotides align to TRBD2. The CDR3 totals 18 residues. From germline, CDR1 is SGHRS and CDR2 YFSETQ. Unmatched junction bases numbered 11, after V lost 2 bases and J lost 7 bases. As DNA, the CDR3 is TGCGCCAGCAGCTTTAAAGGACTAGCGGGGGCTCCTAACGGGGAGCTGTTTTTT. It encodes CASSFKGLAGAPNGELFF.

This chain connects TRBV30 to TRBJ1-5; 10 positions agree with TRBD1. There are 22 residues in the CDR3. The germline CDR1 and CDR2 sequences are GTSNPN and SVGIG (reference sequence). V shed 0 bases and J 3 bases; nucleotides not matched to a gene: 23. CDR3 loop: CAWSVQGQGIDSGWILNQPQHF. In DNA form, the CDR3 reads TGTGCCTGGAGTGTACAGGGACAGGGGATCGATAGCGGTTGGATACTCAATCAGCCCCAGCATTTT.

The chain is built from TRBV28 and TRBJ2-7; 7 bases are a match to TRBD2. CDR1 is MDHEN, CDR2 SYDVKM, per germline. This CDR3 spans 13 amino acids. The J segment lost 7 bases and the V segment lost 2 bases, leaving 5 bases of the junction unmatched. CDR3 DNA: TGTGCCAGCAGTTTAAGTGCCGGGGGGGAGCAGTACTTC. Amino acid sequence: CASSLSAGGEQYF.

This chain joins TRBV19 and TRBJ2-1, with 7 bases identical to TRBD2. The CDR3 runs 16 residues. Trimming took 5 bases from V and 1 from J; bases not matched to a gene: 8. CDR1 and CDR2 (germline): LNHDA, SQIVND (reference sequence). The CDR3 nucleotides are TGTGCCAGTAGTCTCGAATGGCGGGGGTCCTACAATGAGCAGTTCTTC. Translating it yields CASSLEWRGSYNEQFF.

The chain couples TRBV20-1 to TRBJ1-2; 7 nucleotides agree with TRBD1. Trimming at V came to 6 bases and at J to 7 bases, leaving 5 bases not matched to a gene. CDR1 is DFQATT and CDR2 is SNEGSKA in the germline V gene (reference sequence). The CDR3 contains 11 residues. The CDR3 region is CSATGAGGYTF. The DNA for the CDR3 is TGCAGTGCAACAGGGGCAGGTGGCTACACCTTC.

V and J are TRBV27 and TRBJ2-5; 9 nucleotides align to TRBD1. The trim removed 5 bases at V and 5 bases at J, leaving 6 bases unmatched. The CDR3 covers 14 residues. Germline V gene data show CDR1 as MNHEY and CDR2 as SMNVEV (reference sequence). CDR3 sequence reads: CASSNRGRGETQYF. The CDR3 bases are TGTGCCAGCAGTAACAGGGGGCGCGGGGAGACCCAGTACTTC.

The chain couples TRBV18 to TRBJ2-7; TRBD2 might be the D (5 bases). Per germline, CDR1 KGHSH and CDR2 LQKENI. Trimming removed 3 bases at V and 4 bases at J, with 19 bases between. The CDR3 is made up of 16 amino acids. The CDR3 loop reads CASSPLPGMRSYEQYF. The CDR3 bases are TGTGCCAGCTCACCCCTCCCGGGGATGAGGAGTTACGAGCAGTACTTC.

The chain carries TRBV4-3 and TRBJ2-2; 8 bases are a match to TRBD2. Germline V gene lookup returns CDR1 LGHNA and CDR2 YSLEER. This CDR3 has 15 residues. The V segment lost 2 bases and the J segment 4 bases; nucleotides outside the gene matches: 3. The CDR3 bases are TGCGCCAGCAGCCAATCCCGGGGGGGCACCGGGGAGCTGTTTTTT. It translates to CASSQSRGGTGELFF.